The sample holds one count of the clone carrying this TCR beta chain. This record belongs to a study of blood T cell repertoires in COVID-19. Study background: T cells, B-cell-depleted T cells, or PBMCs supplied cDNA or gDNA.

Methods used by the authors: How many nucleated cells were present was estimated from reference gene primer amplification. Repertoires were generated with immunoSEQ multiplex PCR, while TCRdb's copy carries only in-frame clones and drops some. Clone size and the V and J calls come from that table; the DNA yielded D and trimming. The data show about 150,000 clones, with roughly 80% seen just once and around 28% held by the top ten. The sample consisted of peripheral blood. This clonotype was obtained from a woman in her sixties or seventies with acute or convalescent COVID-19.

CDR3 bases: TGTGCCAGCAGTCAGGGGTCCCGCGGCCAGTACTTC. Translated, it gives CASSQGSRGQYF. This rearrangement joins TRBV7-2 to TRBJ2-5; maybe TRBD1 (6 bases). Trimming pared 6 bases from V and 10 bases from J, leaving 15 bases between. Germline CDR1 is SGHTA and CDR2 is FQGNSA. The CDR3 covers 12 residues.